Below, 20 T cell receptor beta chains from the same sample are listed, as sequenced in a study of blood T cell repertoires in COVID-19. Sequenced by immunoSEQ multiplex PCR; TCRdb stores in-frame clones only, minus some. The table records about 53,000 clones, 81% of them present only once. Sequenced input: peripheral blood. These receptors all come from a woman of 80 years or more with COVID-19, enrolled during active disease.

The rearrangement uses TRBV6-4 and TRBJ1-5; tentative D call: TRBD1 (5 bases). Germline V gene sequence: CDR1 MRHNA, CDR2 SNTAGT. V was trimmed by 7 bases and J by 4 bases, leaving 23 bases between them. The CDR3 covers 17 residues. CDR3 amino acids: CASKSRWEGNSNQPQHF. In DNA form, the CDR3 reads TGTGCCAGCAAATCCCGATGGGAGGGGAACTCGAATCAGCCCCAGCATTTT.

The chain has TRBV6-5 and TRBJ1-2; 11 bases agree with TRBD1. After removal of 6 bases from V and 4 bases from J, the junction contained 7 bases not matched to a gene. CDR1 is MNHEY, CDR2 SVGAGI, per germline. This CDR3 is 15 amino acids long. CDR3 sequence reads: CASRTGTGGSYGYTF. As DNA, the CDR3 is TGTGCCAGCAGGACAGGGACAGGGGGGAGCTATGGCTACACCTTC.

DNA of the CDR3: TGTGCCACCAGCAGTACAGGGGTCCGCCAGCCCCAGCATTTT. Protein product: CATSSTGVRQPQHF. The rearrangement joins TRBV15 to TRBJ1-5; 7 bases line up with TRBD1. The V segment lost 3 bases and the J segment 7 bases; nucleotides outside the gene matches: 6. The CDR3 is 14 residues long. From germline, CDR1 is LNHNV and CDR2 YYDKDF (reference sequence).

The J gene is TRBJ2-7, the V gene TRBV4-1, with 9 bases aligning to TRBD1. The length of the CDR3 is 13 residues. With V trimmed by 8 bases and J by 4 bases, 6 bases remained unmatched. Per germline, CDR1 MGHRA and CDR2 YSYEKL. The CDR3 DNA reads as TGCGCCAGCGGACAGGGGATTGGGTACGAGCAGTACTTC. It encodes CASGQGIGYEQYF.

This clone occurred a few times. The chain joins TRBV7-3 to TRBJ2-1; a possible D gene is TRBD1 (6 bases). The V gene lost 3 bases and the J gene lost 5 bases, with 11 bases spanning the gap. The germline gives CDR1 SGHTA, CDR2 FQGTGA. There are 14 residues in the CDR3. DNA for the CDR3: TGTGCCAGCAGCTTGTGGGGGCCAAACAATGAGCAGTTCTTC. Translated: CASSLWGPNNEQFF.

The genes are TRBV10-1 and TRBJ2-1; TRBD2 matches 9 bases. Trimming at V came to 4 bases and at J to 5 bases, leaving 3 bases not matched to a gene. There are 14 residues in the CDR3. CDR1 and CDR2 (germline): WNHNN, SYGVQD (reference sequence). CDR3 in DNA: TGCGCCAGCAGTGGGGCTAGCGGGGACAATGAGCAGTTCTTC. Its protein product is CASSGASGDNEQFF.

V gene TRBV19 combines with J gene TRBJ1-4, with a tentative D call TRBD1 (5 bases). This CDR3 is built from 13 residues. The germline gives CDR1 LNHDA, CDR2 SQIVND (reference sequence). V lost 5 bases and J 13 bases, leaving 17 bases between the germline ends. CDR3 in DNA: TGTGCCAGTAGTCATCCGGGGGAGAGGGCACTGTTTTTT. Protein: CASSHPGERALFF.

In its sample, this clone was seen a few times. V usage is TRBV7-2 and J usage is TRBJ2-3, with 7 positions matching TRBD2. V lost 1 base to trimming and J lost 5 bases; unmatched junction nucleotides: 6. The length of the CDR3 is 15 residues. Looked up from germline, CDR1 is SGHTA and CDR2 is FQGNSA. Here the CDR3 DNA reads TGTGCCAGCAGCTTAGGTAGCGGGTGGGTAGATACGCAGTATTTT. This encodes CASSLGSGWVDTQYF.

This clone occurred once. The rearrangement links TRBV5-1 to TRBJ2-1; the D is unclear. V was cut by 6 bases and J by 6 bases, with 13 bases left in between. Looked up from germline, CDR1 is SGHRS and CDR2 is YFSETQ. The CDR3 totals 13 residues. The CDR3 spells CASTRGVSNEQFF. CDR3 in DNA: TGCGCCAGCACACGAGGAGTTAGCAATGAGCAGTTCTTC.

The V gene is TRBV3-1 (or the pseudogene TRBV3-2), the J gene TRBJ2-1; 12 bases are a match to TRBD2. The CDR3 is 17 amino acids. Unmatched junction bases numbered 8, after V lost 0 bases and J lost 8 bases. Germline CDR1 LGHDT, CDR2 YNNKEL (reference sequence). CDR3 nucleotide sequence: TGTGCCAGCAGCCAAGAAGCACTAGCGGGAGGATGGGATGAGCAGTTCTTC. Translating gives CASSQEALAGGWDEQFF.

The gene calls are TRBV4-1 and TRBJ2-4; 7 bases are a match to TRBD1. This CDR3 is built from 17 residues. CDR1 is MGHRA, CDR2 YSYEKL, per germline. V shed 1 base and J 6 bases; nucleotides not matched to a gene: 12. As DNA, the CDR3 is TGCGCCAGCAGCCAAGCTGAAGGGGGCATGGTGGGAAACATTCAGTACTTC. Its translation is CASSQAEGGMVGNIQYF.

This clone occurred a few times. The chain recombines TRBV4-1 with TRBJ2-7; TRBD2 agrees at 10 bases. Trimming cost V 0 bases and J 0 bases; bases outside gene matches: 5. This CDR3 contains 17 residues. Germline V gene data show CDR1 as MGHRA and CDR2 as YSYEKL. Here the CDR3 DNA reads TGCGCCAGCAGCCAAGATTCGGCTAGCGGGAGCTCCTACGAGCAGTACTTC. Translated: CASSQDSASGSSYEQYF.

V is TRBV5-4 and J is TRBJ2-7; 10 bases map to TRBD2. Germline V lookup: CDR1 SGHNT, CDR2 YYREEE (reference sequence). V was clipped by 1 base and J by 7 bases; unmatched bases: 5. The CDR3 sequence is 14 residues long. As DNA, the CDR3 is TGTGCCAGCAGCTTGCCGCTAGCGGGAGAGGAGCAGTACTTC. Protein sequence: CASSLPLAGEEQYF. The complete variable domain, with remaining parts taken from reference TRBV5-4 and TRBJ2-7, reads ETGVTQSPTHLIKTRGQQVTLRCSSQSGHNTVSWYQQALGQGPQFIFQYYREEENGRGNFPPRFSGLQFPNYSSELNVNALELDDSALYLCASSLPLAGEEQYFGPGTRLTVT.

The chain carries TRBV2 and TRBJ2-7, with 7 bases matching TRBD2. The germline V gene has CDR1 SNHLY and CDR2 FYNNEI. The CDR3 has 15 amino acids. Trimming cost V 6 bases and J 4 bases; bases outside gene matches: 12. The CDR3 bases are TGTGCCAGCAGATCCGATGGGGAGGGTCATTACGAGCAGTACTTC. Its translation: CASRSDGEGHYEQYF.

V usage is TRBV2 and J usage is TRBJ2-3; 9 nucleotides agree with TRBD2. The V gene's germline CDR1 is SNHLY and CDR2 FYNNEI. CDR3 size: 13 residues. The V gene end was trimmed by 10 bases and the J gene end by 2 bases; junction bases not matched to a gene: 4. The CDR3 region is CATTSGLTDTQYF. The CDR3 nucleotides read TGTGCCACGACTAGCGGTCTCACAGATACGCAGTATTTT.

The chain has TRBV19 and TRBJ1-2, with a tentative D call TRBD1 (6 bases). The CDR3 length is 14 residues. Germline CDR1 reads LNHDA; CDR2 reads SQIVND (reference sequence). V was shortened by 0 bases and J by 4 bases, with 9 bases between the two germline ends. This chain's CDR3 is CASSIDQGRYGYTF. The CDR3 region has the DNA TGTGCCAGTAGTATAGACCAGGGGCGCTATGGCTACACCTTC.

A word on this clone: The junction and the germline gene differ at one end; a read error may be behind it. DNA of the CDR3: TGTGCCGGGAGGAAGGACTATTTTAGCTCCTACGAGCAGTACTTC. Encoded protein: CAGRKDYFSSYEQYF. The rearrangement uses TRBV30 and TRBJ2-7; possibly TRBD2 for D (6 bases). The CDR3 is 15 residues long. Germline values: CDR1 GTSNPN, CDR2 SVGIG (reference sequence).

V is TRBV5-1 and J is TRBJ2-7, with a weak D call TRBD1 (5 bases). V lost 0 bases and J lost 3, with 10 bases in between. The CDR3 is 14 residues long. Germline loops: CDR1 SGHRS, CDR2 YFSETQ. The CDR3 sequence: CASSLVQGSYEQYF. In DNA, the CDR3 is TGCGCCAGCAGCTTGGTGCAGGGCAGCTACGAGCAGTACTTC. Full variable domain (missing parts from reference TRBV5-1 and TRBJ2-7): KAGVTQTPRYLIKTRGQQVTLSCSPISGHRSVSWYQQTPGQGLQFLFEYFSETQRNKGNFPGRFSGRQFSNSRSEMNVSTLELGDSALYLCASSLVQGSYEQYFGPGTRLTVT.

The DNA of the CDR3 is TGTGCCTGGAGTGACCGACAGGGCTATAGCAATCAGCCCCAGCATTTT. This gives the protein CAWSDRQGYSNQPQHF. This chain connects TRBV30 to TRBJ1-5; 7 nucleotides agree with TRBD1. After removal of 1 base from V and 0 bases from J, the junction contained 6 bases not matched to a gene. Germline-derived CDR1 and CDR2 are GTSNPN and SVGIG (reference sequence). The CDR3 has 16 residues.

The rearrangement links TRBV7-2 to TRBJ2-7, with 7 nucleotides matching TRBD2. Germline lookup yields CDR1 SGHTA and CDR2 FQGNSA. With V trimmed by 4 bases and J by 3 bases, 6 bases remained unmatched. The CDR3 sequence is 14 residues long. The CDR3 DNA sequence: TGTGCCAGCAGCTCGCTGCGGACTAGCTACGAGCAGTACTTC. Translation gives CASSSLRTSYEQYF. The variable domain in full, completed from reference TRBV7-2 and TRBJ2-7, reads GAGVSQSPSNKVTEKGKDVELRCDPISGHTALYWYRQSLGQGLEFLIYFQGNSAPDKSGLPSDRFSAERTGGSVSTLTIQRTQQEDSAVYLCASSSLRTSYEQYFGPGTRLTVT.